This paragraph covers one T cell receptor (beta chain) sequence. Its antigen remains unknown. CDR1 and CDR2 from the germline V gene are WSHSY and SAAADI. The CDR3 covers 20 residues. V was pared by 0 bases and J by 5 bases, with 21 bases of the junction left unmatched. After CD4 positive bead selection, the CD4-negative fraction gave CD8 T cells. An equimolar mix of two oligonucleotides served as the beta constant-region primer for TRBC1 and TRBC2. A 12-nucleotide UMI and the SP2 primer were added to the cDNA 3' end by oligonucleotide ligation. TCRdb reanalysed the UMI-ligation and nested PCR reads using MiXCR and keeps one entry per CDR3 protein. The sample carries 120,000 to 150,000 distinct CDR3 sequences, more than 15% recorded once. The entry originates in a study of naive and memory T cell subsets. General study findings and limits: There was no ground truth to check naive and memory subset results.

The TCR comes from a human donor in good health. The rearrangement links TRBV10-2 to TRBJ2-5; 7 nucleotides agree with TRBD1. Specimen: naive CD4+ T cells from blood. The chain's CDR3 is CASSESRLKQGTVDSETQYF. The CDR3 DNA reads TGCGCCAGCAGTGAGTCGAGGTTGAAACAGGGGACGGTTGATTCGGAGACCCAGTACTTC.